This T cell receptor beta chain was documented in a study of blood T cell repertoires in COVID-19. Across the study: Italy, Spain and the United States were the sources of the convalescent and acute COVID-19 samples. Sample material is recorded as cDNA or gDNA derived from T cells, B-cell-depleted T cells, or PBMCs.

In its sample, this clone is large. Germline CDR1 SGDLS, CDR2 YYNGEE. The germline V and J ends were trimmed by 4 bases and 5 bases, with 12 bases remaining between them. The CDR3 is 13 residues long. Under the authors' procedure: Using reference gene primer amplification, nucleated cell counts were estimated. Generated by immunoSEQ multiplex PCR, the TCRdb table keeps only in-frame clones and is missing some. V and J calls and clone size are as listed in that table; D and trimming were resolved from the DNA. The table records about 48,000 clones, about three quarters of them present only once. This rearrangement joins TRBV9 to TRBJ1-1, with D possibly TRBD1 on 5 matching bases. This receptor was taken from a human donor with active or convalescent COVID-19. The donor label of this sample is uncertain. Sequenced material: peripheral blood. Here the CDR3 DNA reads TGTGCCAGCAGCAACCAGGGTTTAACTGAAGCTTTCTTT. This sequence encodes CASSNQGLTEAFF.